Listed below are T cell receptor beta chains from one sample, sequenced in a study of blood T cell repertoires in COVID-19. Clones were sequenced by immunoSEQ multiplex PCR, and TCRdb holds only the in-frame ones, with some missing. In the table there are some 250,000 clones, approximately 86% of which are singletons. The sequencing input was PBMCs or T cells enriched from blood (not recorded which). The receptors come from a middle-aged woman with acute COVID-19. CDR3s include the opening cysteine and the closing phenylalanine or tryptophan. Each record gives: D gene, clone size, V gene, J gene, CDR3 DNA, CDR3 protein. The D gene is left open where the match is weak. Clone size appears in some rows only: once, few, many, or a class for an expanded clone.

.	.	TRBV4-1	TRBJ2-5	TGCGCCAGCAGTGAGCGGAGAAACCAAGAGACCCAGTACTTC	CASSERRNQETQYF
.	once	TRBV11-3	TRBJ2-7	TGTGCCAGCAGCTCCGGCTACGAGCAGTACTTC	CASSSGYEQYF
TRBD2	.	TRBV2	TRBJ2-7	TGTGCCAGCAGTGGACGCGGGAGAAGGGGCGAGCAGTACTTC	CASSGRGRRGEQYF
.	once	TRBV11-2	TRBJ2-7	TGTGCCAGCAGCTTACTTTCGGAGTCCTACGAGCAGTACTTC	CASSLLSESYEQYF
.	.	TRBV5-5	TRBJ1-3	TGTGCCAGCAGCTTGGGAGTCTCCTCTGGAAACACCATATATTTT	CASSLGVSSGNTIYF
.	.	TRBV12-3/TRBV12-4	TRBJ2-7	TGTGCCAGCAAGGGACAAACCAACTACGAGCAGTACTTC	CASKGQTNYEQYF
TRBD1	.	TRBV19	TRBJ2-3	TGTGCCAGTAGTTCCCGGGACAGATACACAGATACGCAGTATTTT	CASSSRDRYTDTQYF
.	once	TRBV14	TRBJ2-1	TGTGCCAGCAGCCAAGTTACAGGGTATCGCAATGAGCAGTTCTTC	CASSQVTGYRNEQFF
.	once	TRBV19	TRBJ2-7	TGTGCCAGTAGTACGTCGAAGACGGGTAGGTCCTACGAGCAGTACTTC	CASSTSKTGRSYEQYF
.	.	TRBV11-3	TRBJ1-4	TGTGCCAGCAGCTTAGTATCTTGGGGCGAAAAAGAAAAACTGTTTTTT	CASSLVSWGEKEKLFF
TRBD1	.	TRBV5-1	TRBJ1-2	TGCGCCAGCAGCTCCACGACAGGGGGCGCCTATGGCTACACCTTC	CASSSTTGGAYGYTF
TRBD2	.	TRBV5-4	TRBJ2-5	TGTGCCAGCAGTACTAAAATAGCGGGAGGGGGTGAGACCCAGTACTTC	CASSTKIAGGGETQYF
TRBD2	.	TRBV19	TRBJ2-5	TGTGCCAGTAGTATAGACCTACTAGCGGGAGGGCCGGAGACCCAGTACTTC	CASSIDLLAGGPETQYF
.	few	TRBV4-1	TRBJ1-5	TGCGCCAGCAGCCAAGATCCGGCGGGGGCTCAGAATCAGCCCCAGCATTTT	CASSQDPAGAQNQPQHF
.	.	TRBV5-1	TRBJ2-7	TGCGCCAGCAGCTTGACTCGAACCTACGAGCAGTACTTC	CASSLTRTYEQYF
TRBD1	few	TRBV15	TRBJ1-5	TGTGCCACCAGCACCCGGGACAGGGGTCCGCCCCAGCATTTT	CATSTRDRGPPQHF
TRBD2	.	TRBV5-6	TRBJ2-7	TGTGCCAGCAGCTGGACTAGCGCCTACGAGCAGTACTTC	CASSWTSAYEQYF
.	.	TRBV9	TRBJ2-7	TGTGCCAGCAGCATAGACGGTTCCTACGAGCAGTACTTC	CASSIDGSYEQYF
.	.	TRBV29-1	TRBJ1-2	TGCAGCGTCGACAAATCAAGAAATGGCTACACCTTC	CSVDKSRNGYTF
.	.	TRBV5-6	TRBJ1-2	TGTGCCAGCAGCTTGGCCGGCAGGGCAGGGTACTATGGCTACACCTTC	CASSLAGRAGYYGYTF
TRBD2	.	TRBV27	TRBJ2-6	TGTGCCAGCAGTTTATGGGGAGGGCTGGGGGCCAACGTCCTGACTTTC	CASSLWGGLGANVLTF
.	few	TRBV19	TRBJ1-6	TGTGCCAGTAGCCAAACGCAGGGTTCACCCCTCCACTTT	CASSQTQGSPLHF
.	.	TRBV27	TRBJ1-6	TGTGCCAGCACCGGGACACAGGATAATTCACCCCTCCACTTT	CASTGTQDNSPLHF
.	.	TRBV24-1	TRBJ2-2	TGTGCCACCAGTGCAGGGTCGAACACCGGGGAGCTGTTTTTT	CATSAGSNTGELFF
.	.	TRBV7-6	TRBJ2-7	TGTGCCAGCAGCTCCGGGGTCAGAAGCTCCTACGAGCAGTACTTC	CASSSGVRSSYEQYF
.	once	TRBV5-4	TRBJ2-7	TGTGCCAGCAAAAGACTGGGTTCCGAGCAGTACTTC	CASKRLGSEQYF
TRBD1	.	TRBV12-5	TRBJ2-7	TGTGCTAGTGGTTTGAACTCTTACCGGGACAGCGCTTTATACGAGCAGTACTTC	CASGLNSYRDSALYEQYF
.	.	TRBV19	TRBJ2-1	TGTGCCAGTAGTGTGGAGCACTCCTACAATGAGCAGTTCTTC	CASSVEHSYNEQFF
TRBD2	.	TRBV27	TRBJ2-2	TGTGCCAGCAGTTTCATAGGGTTTAAGCGGGAGGGCCGGAGACCCGGGGAGCTGTTTTTT	CASSFIGFKREGRRPGELFF
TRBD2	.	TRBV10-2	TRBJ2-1	TGCGCCAGCAGTGTGGGAGGGATAGGAAATGAGCAGTTCTTC	CASSVGGIGNEQFF
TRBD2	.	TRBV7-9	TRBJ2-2	TGTGCCAGCAGCTCCGGACTAGCGGGTTACACCGGGGAGCTGTTTTTT	CASSSGLAGYTGELFF
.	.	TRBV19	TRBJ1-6	TGTGCCAGTAGTCCGGACAGAAGAGGTTCACCCCTCCACTTT	CASSPDRRGSPLHF
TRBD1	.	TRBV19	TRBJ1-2	TGTGCCAGTAGGGACAGGGGACATGGTGGCTACACCTTC	CASRDRGHGGYTF
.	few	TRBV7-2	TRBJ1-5	TGTGCCAGCAGCTTAGAGGTGGCGGGGGGTAGTCAGCCCCAGCATTTT	CASSLEVAGGSQPQHF
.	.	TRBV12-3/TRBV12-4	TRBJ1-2	TGTGCCAGCGGGCCGAATTATGGCTACACCTTC	CASGPNYGYTF
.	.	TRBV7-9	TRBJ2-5	TGTGCCAGCAGCGCTGGCGGGTTGTTCCAAGAGACCCAGTACTTC	CASSAGGLFQETQYF
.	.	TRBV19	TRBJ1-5	TGTGCCAGTACCAACCCCGGGGGGGACAATCAGCCCCAGCATTTT	CASTNPGGDNQPQHF
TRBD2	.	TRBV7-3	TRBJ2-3	TGTGCCAGCAGCCACGGGACTAGCGTCGGGGATACGCAGTATTTT	CASSHGTSVGDTQYF
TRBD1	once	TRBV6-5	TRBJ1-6	TGTGCCAGCAGTCTTTCGACAGGGGTCAATTCACCCCTCCACTTT	CASSLSTGVNSPLHF
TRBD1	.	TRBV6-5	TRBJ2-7	TGTGCCAGCAGTTCCCAGAGACAGGGCAACTCCTACGAGCAGTACTTC	CASSSQRQGNSYEQYF
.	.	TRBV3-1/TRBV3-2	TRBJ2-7	TGTGCCAGCAGCCAAGAGTCCAACTACGAGCAGTACTTC	CASSQESNYEQYF
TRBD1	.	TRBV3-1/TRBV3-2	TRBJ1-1	TGTGCCACCCAGGGGGACAGGGCCACTGAAGCTTTCTTT	CATQGDRATEAFF
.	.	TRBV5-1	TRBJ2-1	TGCGCCAGCCGTAATAAGAGCTCCTACAATGAGCAGTTCTTC	CASRNKSSYNEQFF
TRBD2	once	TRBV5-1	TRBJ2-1	TGCGCCAGCAGCTTGGGCGGACTAGCGGTTGGCAATGAGCAGTTCTTC	CASSLGGLAVGNEQFF
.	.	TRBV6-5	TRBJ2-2	TGTGCCAGCAGTTACTCTCGCGCCGGGGAGCTGTTTTTT	CASSYSRAGELFF
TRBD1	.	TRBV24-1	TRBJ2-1	TGTGCCACGGACAGGGGGCCCGCCTACAATGAGCAGTTCTTC	CATDRGPAYNEQFF
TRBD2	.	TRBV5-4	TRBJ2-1	TGTGCCAGCAGCCGGACTAGCGGGAGGGCCAATGAGCAGTTCTTC	CASSRTSGRANEQFF
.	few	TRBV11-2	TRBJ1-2	TGTGCCAGCAGCTACCGCCGGGACATGAGTGGCTACACCTTC	CASSYRRDMSGYTF
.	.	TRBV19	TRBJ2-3	TGTGCCAGTAGCCCCCTAGTGGATAGCACAGATACGCAGTATTTT	CASSPLVDSTDTQYF
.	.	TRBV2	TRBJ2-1	TGTGCCAGCAGTGATCCAGGAAGGCAGATCTCCTACAATGAGCAGTTCTTC	CASSDPGRQISYNEQFF
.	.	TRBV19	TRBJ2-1	TGTGCCAGTACCCCGGACTTATCCTACAATGAGCAGTTCTTC	CASTPDLSYNEQFF